This is a list of T cell receptor beta chains from one sample in a study of blood T cell repertoires in COVID-19. Libraries were prepared by immunoSEQ multiplex PCR; TCRdb keeps only in-frame clonotypes and omits some of them. The table has about 74,000 clones, almost 90% seen once; the top ten hold 1.5% to 2.5%. What was sequenced was peripheral blood. Source of these receptors: a woman older than 75 with active or convalescent COVID-19. Both conserved end residues are trimmed from each CDR3. D genes are given only for firm matches.

TRBV12-3/TRBV12-4,TRBD1,TRBJ1-6,ASRAQGVSPLH
TRBV6-2/TRBV6-3,TRBD2,TRBJ2-7,ASSQGRRGSGRFYEQY
TRBV19,TRBD2,TRBJ2-3,ASNPAGGLSDTQY
TRBV19,TRBD2,TRBJ2-1,ASRGLAGASSYNEQF
TRBV3-1/TRBV3-2,TRBD1,TRBJ2-2,ASRGGQGWTGELF
TRBV7-3,TRBD1,TRBJ2-1,ASSQGAENYNEQF
TRBV19,NA,TRBJ2-2,ASSIGPNTGELF
TRBV5-6,TRBD2,TRBJ2-3,ASSFRTSGAFSTDTQY
TRBV20-1,TRBD1,TRBJ2-1,SASDRGYSYNEQF
TRBV7-9,NA,TRBJ1-3,ASSPSGGSAGNTIY
TRBV19,NA,TRBJ1-2,ASSPPLGQSYGYT
TRBV6-5,TRBD1,TRBJ1-2,ASSYYRGQRGYT
TRBV5-1,TRBD1,TRBJ1-5,ASSPGTGVNQPQH
TRBV12-5,TRBD1,TRBJ1-6,ASGSRDRDDNSPLH
TRBV7-2,TRBD1,TRBJ2-5,ASSPQTGGVEKTQY
TRBV5-5,TRBD2,TRBJ2-1,ASSARGSGRAYGYNEQF
TRBV20-1,NA,TRBJ2-5,SASREGETQY
TRBV9,NA,TRBJ1-1,ASSADSSTEAF
TRBV10-1,TRBD1,TRBJ2-1,ASSGGQVDNEQF
TRBV28,TRBD1,TRBJ2-3,ASNPRWDRGFDTQY
TRBV6-1,TRBD1,TRBJ1-6,ASSRTGIMASPLH
TRBV4-3,TRBD2,TRBJ2-2,ASSQRGLAEANTGELF
TRBV19,NA,TRBJ1-2,ASSIAAGANYGYT
TRBV19,TRBD1,TRBJ1-1,ASSTGQGNTEAF
TRBV5-1,NA,TRBJ1-5,ASSLEGGGPNQPQH
TRBV7-9,TRBD2,TRBJ2-7,ASSLPGREASYEQY
TRBV5-1,NA,TRBJ1-3,ASSLDHPGIGNTIY
TRBV4-1,NA,TRBJ1-4,ASSQGPYEKLF
TRBV24-1,NA,TRBJ2-2,ATTAAHGGELF
TRBV9,TRBD2,TRBJ2-1,ASTSGGTAYNEQF
TRBV2,NA,TRBJ2-6,ASSEGLHSGANVLT
TRBV9,TRBD2,TRBJ2-1,ASSVGQRGSSYNEQF
TRBV27,NA,TRBJ1-1,ASSRATVTEAF
TRBV3-1/TRBV3-2,TRBD1,TRBJ2-7,ASSLRGDRSGEQY
TRBV25-1,NA,TRBJ2-5,ASSESGAGPETQY
TRBV9,NA,TRBJ1-2,ASSVDPGNYGYT
TRBV7-8,TRBD1,TRBJ1-3,ASSLGDRGLGNTIY
TRBV27,TRBD1,TRBJ2-5,ASSSGDRGSETQY
TRBV19,TRBD1,TRBJ1-5,ASSTTGGNQPQH
TRBV18,TRBD1,TRBJ1-3,ASAGTGDVLSGNTIY
TRBV19,NA,TRBJ1-1,ASSIGGEGEAF
TRBV19,NA,TRBJ1-2,ASSQGFYGYT
TRBV1,NA,TRBJ1-4,TSSQDDRDNEKLF
TRBV7-8,TRBD1,TRBJ1-3,ASSSRTGTGNTIY
TRBV6-5,NA,TRBJ1-1,ASTLQLNTEAF
TRBV5-1,NA,TRBJ1-1,ASSLVQSGSTEAF
TRBV7-9,NA,TRBJ1-2,ASSLSGSNYGYT
TRBV19,TRBD2,TRBJ2-3,ASRAGFYTDTQY
TRBV4-1,TRBD2,TRBJ2-6,ASSQVGLAGGSGANVLT
TRBV5-5,NA,TRBJ2-7,ASSLQVFSYEQY